These 12 T cell receptor beta chains share one sample of origin, sequenced in a study of regulatory T cells in long-lasting Graves disease. Time point given: persistent/refractory GD, antithyroid drugs over 5 years with positive TRAb. The authors made the TCR library using RNA they extracted from PBMCs. HTBI primers from iRepertoire and Arm-PCR of CDR3 regions yielded the TCR beta libraries. TCRdb recomputed calls from the multiplex PCR reads with MiXCR, one row per CDR3 protein. Here the sample spans about 430,000 distinct CDR3 sequences, roughly a fifth being singletons. Sequencing used peripheral blood mononuclear cells (PBMCs), obtained when the disease was refractory, from a patient treated with antithyroid drugs. These receptors originate from a female donor with Graves disease.

This clonotype came up many times. The rearrangement links TRBV6-2 or TRBV6-3 to TRBJ2-2; 8 bases map to TRBD2. Germline CDR1 is MNHEY and CDR2 is SVGEGT. With V trimmed by 0 bases and J by 0 bases, 3 bases remained unmatched. There are 17 residues in the CDR3. The CDR3 loop reads CASSYSLAVANTGELFF. The CDR3 DNA is TGTGCCAGCAGTTACTCACTAGCGGTCGCGAACACCGGGGAGCTGTTTTTT.

This clonotype was found a few times. This chain links TRBV6-5 with TRBJ2-2; D could derive from TRBD1 or TRBD2 (6 bases each). CDR1 and CDR2 (germline): MNHEY, SVGAGI. This CDR3 is 17 amino acids long. Trimming removed 0 bases from V and 2 bases from J, with 13 bases in between. CDR3 in DNA: TGTGCCAGCAGTTACTCGGTCCGGGGGCTCAACACCGGGGAGCTGTTTTTT. This sequence encodes CASSYSVRGLNTGELFF.

The rearrangement joins TRBV6-5 to TRBJ2-7; D remains ambiguous. The germline gives CDR1 MNHEY, CDR2 SVGAGI. The CDR3 has 13 amino acids. V gave up 2 bases and J gave up 6 bases, with 11 bases separating them. For the CDR3, the DNA is TGTGCCAGCAGTTACGGTCAGGTTGGCGAGCAGTACTTC. Residues: CASSYGQVGEQYF.

The rearrangement uses TRBV7-9 and TRBJ2-5; D possibly corresponds to TRBD1 (5 bases). The DNA end is more similar to TRBJ2-1, so the J call may be wrong. The CDR3 has 13 residues. From germline, CDR1 is SEHNR and CDR2 FQNEAQ (reference sequence). CDR3 residues: CASSLSQVYEQFF. DNA of the CDR3: TGTGCCAGCAGCTTATCACAGGTCTATGAGCAGTTCTTC.

There are many counts of this clonotype. This chain joins TRBV28 and TRBJ2-2; D not certain. Germline V CDR1 and CDR2: MDHEN, SYDVKM. The ends were cut back, 3 bases at V and 1 base at J, with 3 bases in the middle. The CDR3 length is 13 residues. The CDR3, as DNA: TGTGCCAGCAGTTTGTTGAACACCGGGGAGCTGTTTTTT. As protein: CASSLLNTGELFF.

The chain is built from TRBV7-9 and TRBJ2-2; weak D call: TRBD2 (5 bases). From germline, CDR1 is SEHNR and CDR2 FQNEAQ (reference sequence). V lost 2 bases to trimming and J lost 1 base, with 11 bases between them. The CDR3 consists of 16 residues. This chain's CDR3 is CASSLFSGKNTGELFF. The CDR3 nucleotides read TGTGCCAGCAGCTTATTTTCGGGGAAGAACACCGGGGAGCTGTTTTTT.

This clonotype was recorded at least ten times. This sequence joins TRBV12-3 or TRBV12-4 and TRBJ2-7, with D possibly being TRBD1 (5 bases). The V end was cut by 5 bases, the J end by 0 bases, with 11 bases between. The CDR3 contains 14 residues. CDR3 DNA sequence: TGTGCCAGCAGTGTCCTAGGGGACTCCTACGAGCAGTACTTC. This sequence encodes CASSVLGDSYEQYF.

This clonotype was picked up a small number of times. The chain has TRBV29-1 and TRBJ2-3, with D possibly being TRBD1 (6 bases). Per the germline V gene, CDR1 is SQVTM and CDR2 is ANQGSEA. The CDR3 runs 14 residues. Trimming left V 1 base short and J 4 bases short, with 12 bases between. CDR3 sequence (DNA): TGCAGCGTTGAAGGGAGACAGGCCTCAGATACGCAGTATTTT. Translation gives CSVEGRQASDTQYF.

This clonotype was picked up many times. The rearrangement joins TRBV27 to TRBJ2-2, with TRBD2 identical over 7 bases. Unmatched junction bases numbered 6, after V lost 5 bases and J lost 3 bases. CDR1 and CDR2 (germline): MNHEY, SMNVEV (reference sequence). This CDR3 comprises 15 residues. The CDR3 DNA is TGTGCCAGCAGTATCCTAGCGGAGTACACCGGGGAGCTGTTTTTT. The encoded protein is CASSILAEYTGELFF.

The table lists this clonotype with many counts. The CDR3 spells CASSQPGFYEQYF. CDR3 nucleotides: TGTGCCAGCAGCCAACCAGGGTTCTACGAGCAGTACTTC. J is TRBJ2-7 and V is TRBV3-1; possibly TRBD1 for D (5 bases). The CDR3 consists of 13 residues. CDR1 and CDR2 (germline): LGHDT, YNNKEL (reference sequence). The V and J ends lost 2 bases and 3 bases respectively, with 8 bases between them.

This clonotype was seen a handful of times. The chain links TRBV9 to TRBJ2-3; TRBD2 agrees at 10 bases. Unmatched junction bases numbered 5, after V lost 4 bases and J lost 3 bases. This CDR3 contains 15 residues. CDR1 is SGDLS, CDR2 YYNGEE, per germline. DNA of the CDR3: TGTGCCAGCAGCTCCTCTAGCGGGAGAACAGATACGCAGTATTTT. It translates to CASSSSSGRTDTQYF.

This clonotype was recorded a few times. This chain connects TRBV9 to TRBJ2-5, with a weak D call TRBD1 (6 bases). Germline CDR1 is SGDLS and CDR2 is YYNGEE. The CDR3 totals 13 residues. Trimming cost V 2 bases and J 3 bases, with 8 bases left between them. The CDR3 DNA sequence: TGTGCCAGCAGCGTGGGGGCTGAAGAGACCCAGTACTTC. Amino acids: CASSVGAEETQYF.